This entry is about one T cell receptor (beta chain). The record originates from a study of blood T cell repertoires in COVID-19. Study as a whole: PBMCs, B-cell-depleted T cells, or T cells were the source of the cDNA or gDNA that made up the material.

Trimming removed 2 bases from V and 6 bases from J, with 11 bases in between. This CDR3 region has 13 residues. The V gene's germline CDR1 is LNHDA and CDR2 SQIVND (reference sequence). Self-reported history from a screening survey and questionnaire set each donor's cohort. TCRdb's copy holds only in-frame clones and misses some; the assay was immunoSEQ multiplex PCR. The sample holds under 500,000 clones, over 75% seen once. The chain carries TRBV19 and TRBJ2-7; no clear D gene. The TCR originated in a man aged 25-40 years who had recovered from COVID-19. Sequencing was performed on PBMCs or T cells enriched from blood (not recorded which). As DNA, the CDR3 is TGTGCCAGTAGTATACAGTCTTCGCCCGAGCAGTACTTC. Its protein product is CASSIQSSPEQYF. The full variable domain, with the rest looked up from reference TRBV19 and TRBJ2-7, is DGGITQSPKYLFRKEGQNVTLSCEQNLNHDAMYWYRQDPGQGLRLIYYSQIVNDFQKGDIAEGYSVSREKKESFPLTVTSAQKNPTAFYLCASSIQSSPEQYFGPGTRLTVT.